Detailed here is one T cell receptor beta chain. What it binds is not known. V lost 2 bases, J lost 3 bases, and 9 bases lay in between. Germline CDR1 is SGDLS and CDR2 is YYNGEE. The CDR3 totals 14 residues. This sample stems from a study of T cells after yellow fever vaccination. Study findings and constraints: Of the clonotypes, a small share occurred in both CD4 and CD8 compartments. Once the booster was given, most primary-vaccination clones reappeared, at about 96% for CD4 and roughly 85% for CD8. It was the secondary response that reached its peak faster, day 5 versus 15, but it was weaker.

TCR cDNA, made by 5'RACE template switching, carried an added universal primer site and UMIs. TCRdb redid the calling of the 5' RACE reads with MiXCR, one entry per CDR3 protein. The sample includes about 340,000 distinct CDR3 sequences, 3.5% to 4.5% of them seen just once. Source: PBMCs, taken 5 days after the yellow fever booster vaccination. The rearrangement links TRBV9 to TRBJ2-1; D might be TRBD1 (5 bases). This clonotype was obtained from a man between 18 and 35 years old who received the YFV17D yellow fever vaccine. In DNA, the CDR3 is TGTGCCAGCAGCGTTGAAGGGGTCTACAATGAGCAGTTCTTC. It translates to CASSVEGVYNEQFF.